The 31 T cell receptor beta chains given below trace back to one sample, sequenced in a study of CD8 T cells in seronegative destructive rheumatoid arthritis. TCRdb keeps only in-frame clones here, not all; method: immunoSEQ multiplex PCR. The profile covers about 12,000 clones, with around 86% appearing a single time and around a quarter taken by the ten largest. Material for sequencing was CD8+ T cells from blood. The receptors here all came from a woman aged 30-50 years with seronegative destructive rheumatoid arthritis.

The chain uses TRBV6-1 and TRBJ1-2; 8 nucleotides agree with TRBD1. The V segment lost 10 bases and the J segment 5 bases; nucleotides outside the gene matches: 9. This CDR3 contains 13 residues. Germline lookup yields CDR1 MNHNS and CDR2 SASEGT. The CDR3 sequence: CAIQGAPSYGYTF. The DNA for the CDR3 is TGTGCCATCCAGGGGGCGCCTAGTTATGGCTACACCTTC.

A few counts support this clone. The V call is TRBV5-1, the J call TRBJ2-5, with 7 bases matching TRBD1. Trimming removed 0 bases from V and 5 bases from J; junction bases left unmatched: 10. The CDR3 is made up of 16 amino acids. In germline, CDR1 is SGHRS, CDR2 YFSETQ. As DNA, the CDR3 is TGCGCCAGCAGCTTGGCCAAAAGGGGGCCGGGCGAGACCCAGTACTTC. Translation gives CASSLAKRGPGETQYF.

The chain employs TRBV4-2 and TRBJ2-4; 11 positions match TRBD1. This CDR3 region has 17 residues. Germline V gene data show CDR1 as LGHNA and CDR2 as YNFKEQ. J gave up 7 bases and V 4 bases, and 12 bases lay outside the gene matches. CDR3 sequence: CASSLDWSGTGGNIQYF. CDR3 sequence (DNA): TGTGCCAGCAGCCTAGACTGGTCCGGGACAGGGGGTAACATTCAGTACTTC.

The chain recombines TRBV4-1 with TRBJ1-1; TRBD1 matches 8 bases. Germline V gene data show CDR1 as MGHRA and CDR2 as YSYEKL. With 5 bases clipped from V and 1 base from J, the junction kept 6 bases outside the gene matches. The CDR3 extends over 15 amino acids. The CDR3 coding sequence is TGCGCCAGCAGCACCCTTGGGACAGGGAACACTGAAGCTTTCTTT. Translating gives CASSTLGTGNTEAFF.

CDR3 protein: CASSKEGLAGGGTDTQYF. CDR3 coding DNA: TGTGCCAGCAGCAAAGAGGGACTAGCGGGGGGGGGCACAGATACGCAGTATTTT. J is TRBJ2-3 and V is TRBV21-1; the D call in the table, TRBD2, was not verified against the DNA. TRBV21-1 corresponds to a pseudogene. This CDR3 region has 18 residues.

The J gene is TRBJ1-1, the V gene TRBV7-3, with D possibly being TRBD1 (6 bases). V was shortened by 2 bases and J by 4 bases, with 14 bases between the two germline ends. The germline gives CDR1 SGHTA, CDR2 FQGTGA. This CDR3 has 15 amino acids. CDR3 sequence (DNA): TGTGCCAGCAGCTTACGGGGGGGCTCGGGCACTGAAGCTTTCTTT. Translating gives CASSLRGGSGTEAFF.

This chain connects TRBV5-1 to TRBJ1-5; D call uncertain. Germline V gene sequence: CDR1 SGHRS, CDR2 YFSETQ. Between the trimmed V and J ends, which lost 3 bases and 4 bases, there was a span of 11 bases. The CDR3 sequence is 14 residues long. This CDR3 is CASSSQTPNQPQHF. CDR3 bases: TGCGCCAGCAGCTCCCAGACTCCTAATCAGCCCCAGCATTTT. The variable domain in full, completed from reference TRBV5-1 and TRBJ1-5, reads KAGVTQTPRYLIKTRGQQVTLSCSPISGHRSVSWYQQTPGQGLQFLFEYFSETQRNKGNFPGRFSGRQFSNSRSEMNVSTLELGDSALYLCASSSQTPNQPQHFGDGTRLSIL.

V usage is TRBV29-1 and J usage is TRBJ1-1; 8 nucleotides align to TRBD1. V was pared by 6 bases and J by 5 bases, with 8 bases of the junction left unmatched. Germline CDR1 reads SQVTM; CDR2 reads ANQGSEA. This CDR3 region has 13 residues. CDR3 region: CSVSPQGATEAFF. CDR3 sequence (DNA): TGCAGCGTGTCGCCGCAGGGGGCGACTGAAGCTTTCTTT.

The gene calls are TRBV7-2 and TRBJ2-3; D is possibly TRBD2 (6 bases). Trimming removed 4 bases at V and 6 bases at J, with 11 bases between. There are 13 residues in the CDR3. Germline V gene sequence: CDR1 SGHTA, CDR2 FQGNSA. The CDR3 loop reads CASSSSLADTQYF. CDR3 nucleotides: TGTGCCAGCAGCTCCAGCCTAGCGGATACGCAGTATTTT.

This clone turned up a few times. J is TRBJ2-7 and V is TRBV30; 9 bases map to TRBD1. The V gene's germline CDR1 is GTSNPN and CDR2 SVGIG (reference sequence). The junction had 10 bases not matched to a gene; V was cut back by 3 bases and J by 4 bases. This CDR3 contains 15 residues. Here the CDR3 reads CAWSGGQGPRYEQYF. CDR3 bases: TGTGCCTGGAGCGGAGGACAGGGGCCTCGATACGAGCAGTACTTC.

The CDR3 protein is CASSLTTSGAHQETQYF. In DNA, the CDR3 is TGTGCCAGCAGCCTAACGACTAGCGGGGCCCACCAAGAGACCCAGTACTTC. This chain links TRBV11-2 with TRBJ2-5, with TRBD2 matching 11 bases. V gave up 5 bases and J gave up 0 bases; unmatched junction bases: 8. CDR3 size: 17 residues. Germline assignment: CDR1 SGHAT and CDR2 FQNNGV. Full variable domain (missing parts from reference TRBV11-2 and TRBJ2-5): EAGVAQSPRYKIIEKRQSVAFWCNPISGHATLYWYQQILGQGPKLLIQFQNNGVVDDSQLPKDRFSAERLKGVDSTLKIQPAKLEDSAVYLCASSLTTSGAHQETQYFGPGTRLLVL.

The J gene is TRBJ1-2, the V gene TRBV4-1, with a tentative D call TRBD1 (5 bases). This CDR3 contains 16 residues. CDR1 is MGHRA and CDR2 is YSYEKL in the germline V gene. V gave up 0 bases and J gave up 7 bases, with 18 bases separating them. The CDR3 region is CASSQERSSGNSGYTF. CDR3 coding DNA: TGCGCCAGCAGCCAAGAAAGATCGTCAGGGAATTCTGGCTACACCTTC.

The rearrangement links TRBV6-5 to TRBJ2-1; a weak D match, TRBD1 (6 bases). Germline V gene data show CDR1 as MNHEY and CDR2 as SVGAGI. Trimming took off 2 bases at V and 5 bases at J, with 10 bases between the two ends. The CDR3 contains 14 residues. In DNA, the CDR3 is TGTGCCAGCAGTTACGCAGGGGTCCACAATGAGCAGTTCTTC. It is translated as CASSYAGVHNEQFF.

The chain recombines TRBV5-8 with TRBJ2-1; D ambiguous. V was pared by 6 bases and J by 11 bases, with 6 bases between. The CDR3 is 9 residues long. CDR1 and CDR2 from the germline V gene are SGHTS and YDEGEE. CDR3 bases: TGTGCCAGCATTGGGCAGCAGTTCTTC. It yields the protein CASIGQQFF. The variable domain in full, completed from reference TRBV5-8 and TRBJ2-1, reads EAGVTQSPTHLIKTRGQQATLRCSPISGHTSVYWYQQALGLGLQFLLWYDEGEERNRGNFPPRFSGRQFPNYSSELNVNALELEDSALYLCASIGQQFFGPGTRLTVL.

This chain uses TRBV11-1 with TRBJ2-3; D remains ambiguous. Trimming pared 5 bases from V and 1 base from J, leaving 16 bases between. CDR1 and CDR2 from the germline V gene are SGHAT and FQDESV (reference sequence). This CDR3 region has 16 residues. The CDR3 is CASSPGVAAGTDTQYF. In nucleotides, the CDR3 is TGTGCCAGCAGCCCCGGCGTGGCGGCGGGCACAGATACGCAGTATTTT.

J is TRBJ2-1 and V is TRBV9; D is ambiguous. V was clipped by 4 bases and J by 0 bases, with 11 bases between them. Germline lookup yields CDR1 SGDLS and CDR2 YYNGEE. This CDR3 region has 15 residues. CDR3 bases: TGTGCCAGCAGCTACGAAGCCGCCTCCTACAATGAGCAGTTCTTC. Protein product: CASSYEAASYNEQFF.

The chain combines TRBV13 with TRBJ2-3; 16 bases line up with TRBD2. The CDR3 length is 21 residues. J was trimmed by 2 bases and V by 5 bases; bases with no gene match: 16. Per germline, CDR1 PRHDT and CDR2 FYEKMQ (reference sequence). DNA of the CDR3: TGTGCCAGCAGCGGGACTAGCGGGGGGGGCCCAGAATTTACAGACACAGATACGCAGTATTTT. This encodes CASSGTSGGGPEFTDTDTQYF.

The J gene is TRBJ1-5, the V gene TRBV5-6; D is uncertain. Germline V gene lookup returns CDR1 SGHDT and CDR2 YYEEEE. This CDR3 is built from 13 residues. The V end was cut by 0 bases, the J end by 5 bases, with 6 bases between. CDR3 sequence reads: CASSLGQYQPQHF. Written as DNA, the CDR3 is TGTGCCAGCAGCTTGGGACAATATCAGCCCCAGCATTTT.

The rearrangement joins TRBV2 to TRBJ2-6; 9 bases fit TRBD1. The CDR3 extends over 15 amino acids. V was clipped by 6 bases and J by 3 bases; unmatched bases: 3. Germline V gene data show CDR1 as SNHLY and CDR2 as FYNNEI. Written as DNA, the CDR3 is TGTGCCAGCAGACAGGGGGCGGGTGGGGCCAACGTCCTGACTTTC. This codes for CASRQGAGGANVLTF.

This clone appeared a single time. This chain connects TRBV6-1 to TRBJ2-2, with 7 positions matching TRBD1. J was trimmed by 7 bases and V by 8 bases; bases with no gene match: 7. Germline assignment: CDR1 MNHNS and CDR2 SASEGT. The CDR3 totals 13 residues. The CDR3 DNA reads TGTGCCAGCTTTATCAGGGACAGCGGGGAGCTGTTTTTT. Its translation: CASFIRDSGELFF.

V usage is TRBV5-1 and J usage is TRBJ2-5; a weak D match, TRBD2 (5 bases). V lost 4 bases to trimming and J lost 5 bases, with 15 bases between them. Germline-derived CDR1 and CDR2 are SGHRS and YFSETQ. CDR3 length equals 14 residues. The CDR3 protein is CASSVTGVGETQYF. The DNA of the CDR3 is TGCGCCAGCAGCGTAACCGGGGTCGGGGAGACCCAGTACTTC.

The chain carries TRBV4-1 and TRBJ1-1; the D is unclear. Looked up from germline, CDR1 is MGHRA and CDR2 is YSYEKL. The V end was cut by 2 bases, the J end by 5 bases, with 12 bases between. The CDR3 totals 14 residues. As DNA, the CDR3 is TGCGCCAGCAGCCAAACGGGAGTCTGGACTGAAGCTTTCTTT. Translated, it gives CASSQTGVWTEAFF.

J is TRBJ1-6 and V is TRBV27; 7 nucleotides match TRBD1. Trimming took 0 bases from V and 9 from J; bases not matched to a gene: 8. The V gene's germline CDR1 is MNHEY and CDR2 SMNVEV (reference sequence). This CDR3 spans 16 amino acids. The CDR3, as DNA: TGTGCCAGCAGTTTATCCGCGACAGGGTGGGGTTCACCCCTCCACTTT. Protein product: CASSLSATGWGSPLHF.

V and J are TRBV19 and TRBJ2-2; D is unclear. CDR1 and CDR2 (germline): LNHDA, SQIVND (reference sequence). The V end lost 6 bases, the J end lost 6 bases, and 14 bases lay between the germline ends. This CDR3 comprises 14 residues. The DNA for the CDR3 is TGTGCCAGTAGCCATAGAAAAAACCCCGGGGAGCTGTTTTTT. Translated: CASSHRKNPGELFF.

This clone was seen just once. The chain employs TRBV27 and TRBJ2-2; D is possibly TRBD2 (5 bases). CDR1 is MNHEY, CDR2 SMNVEV, per germline (reference sequence). V was clipped by 2 bases and J by 4 bases, with 5 bases between them. The length of the CDR3 is 13 residues. The DNA of the CDR3 is TGTGCCAGCAGTTTACTAGCCACCGGGGAGCTGTTTTTT. Protein: CASSLLATGELFF.

In its sample, this clone was seen a few times. V is TRBV6-1 and J is TRBJ2-2; 12 bases align to TRBD2. The CDR3 runs to 19 residues. Losses at the gene ends were 0 bases for V and 1 base for J; bases not matched to a gene: 6. Germline V gene lookup returns CDR1 MNHNS and CDR2 SASEGT. For the CDR3, the DNA is TGTGCCAGCAGTGAAGCAACTAGCGGGGGGCTCTGGAACACCGGGGAGCTGTTTTTT. Amino acids: CASSEATSGGLWNTGELFF.

This chain joins TRBV6-5 and TRBJ1-1, with D possibly being TRBD1 (5 bases). CDR1 is MNHEY and CDR2 is SVGAGI in the germline V gene. The CDR3 is 14 amino acids. Trimming pared 2 bases from V and 5 bases from J, leaving 12 bases between. CDR3 protein: CASSYTGAVTEAFF. CDR3 sequence (DNA): TGTGCCAGCAGTTACACTGGGGCAGTGACTGAAGCTTTCTTT.

The rearrangement uses TRBV6-5 and TRBJ2-2; 7 bases agree with TRBD2. V shed 2 bases, J shed 5 bases, and the junction held 8 bases outside the gene matches. The germline CDR1 and CDR2 sequences are MNHEY and SVGAGI. There are 16 residues in the CDR3. The CDR3 sequence is CASSYGVGGKTGELFF. The CDR3 nucleotides read TGTGCCAGCAGTTACGGGGTGGGGGGGAAGACCGGGGAGCTGTTTTTT.

The rearrangement joins TRBV11-2 to TRBJ2-7; D perhaps matches TRBD2 (6 bases). The germline gives CDR1 SGHAT, CDR2 FQNNGV. V shed 4 bases and J shed 2 bases, with 12 bases lying between them. There are 14 residues in the CDR3. CDR3 in amino acids: CASSWGDGAYEQYF. In DNA form, the CDR3 reads TGTGCCAGCAGCTGGGGGGACGGAGCCTACGAGCAGTACTTC.

This clone was seen just once. V gene TRBV7-9 combines with J gene TRBJ1-1; possible D gene TRBD1, 6 bases. V lost 5 bases and J lost 7, with 11 bases in between. Germline CDR1 reads SEHNR; CDR2 reads FQNEAQ (reference sequence). This CDR3 has 12 residues. CDR3 sequence reads: CASSPRTVEAFF. In DNA form, the CDR3 reads TGTGCCAGCAGCCCCCGGACAGTTGAAGCTTTCTTT.

The rearrangement joins TRBV15 to TRBJ2-7; unclear D gene. V lost 3 bases, J lost 4 bases, and 19 bases lay in between. Germline assignment: CDR1 LNHNV and CDR2 YYDKDF (reference sequence). CDR3 length: 16 amino acids. DNA for the CDR3: TGTGCCACCAGCAGGGGTCGGAGCGAATCTGGATACGAGCAGTACTTC. This gives the protein CATSRGRSESGYEQYF.